These T cell receptor beta chains were read from a single sample in a study of post-analysis software for immune sequencing data. TCRdb recomputed calls from the PCR reads with MiXCR, one row per CDR3 protein. The table includes roughly 730,000 distinct CDR3 sequences, around 27% detected once. The sequencing sample was made of blood. The receptors shown here come from a girl under 18 with multiple sclerosis. CDR3s include the opening cysteine and the closing phenylalanine or tryptophan. Fields, in order: J gene, clone size, V gene, D gene, CDR3 DNA, CDR3 protein. A D gene is named only where the DNA matches it firmly. The listing skips clone size in some rows; elsewhere it reads once, few, many or a size class.

j_call: TRBJ1-2; clone_size: many; v_call: TRBV12-3/TRBV12-4; d_call: .; cdr3_nt: TGTGCCAGCAGCCTCAGGGGAGACTATGGCTACACCTTC; cdr3_aa: CASSLRGDYGYTF
j_call: TRBJ2-1; clone_size: few; v_call: TRBV25-1; d_call: .; cdr3_nt: TGTGCCAGCAGTGAGAGAACTTTACAGTTCTTC; cdr3_aa: CASSERTLQFF
j_call: TRBJ1-5; clone_size: few; v_call: TRBV4-3; d_call: TRBD1; cdr3_nt: TGCGCCAGCTCGCAAAACAGGGGGAATCAGCCCCAGCATTTT; cdr3_aa: CASSQNRGNQPQHF
j_call: TRBJ2-6; clone_size: few; v_call: TRBV20-1; d_call: TRBD1; cdr3_nt: TGCAGTGCTACGAAGTCGGGACAGGCCTCTGGGGCCAACGTCCTGACTTTC; cdr3_aa: CSATKSGQASGANVLTF
j_call: TRBJ2-7; clone_size: few; v_call: TRBV5-1; d_call: TRBD2; cdr3_nt: TGCGCCAGCAGCTTACGAGCGGGAGTTCCGGGGGAGCAGTACTTC; cdr3_aa: CASSLRAGVPGEQYF
j_call: TRBJ2-3; clone_size: few; v_call: TRBV29-1; d_call: .; cdr3_nt: TGCAGCGTTGAAGAGCTGAGAGGTTGGTCCACAGATACGCAGTATTTT; cdr3_aa: CSVEELRGWSTDTQYF
j_call: TRBJ1-4; clone_size: .; v_call: TRBV12-3/TRBV12-4; d_call: .; cdr3_nt: TGTGCCAGCAGTCCAGGGACAACCGCAACTAATGAAAAACTGTTTTTT; cdr3_aa: CASSPGTTATNEKLFF
j_call: TRBJ2-1; clone_size: .; v_call: TRBV6-5; d_call: TRBD2; cdr3_nt: TGTGCCAGCAGTTACAGGGGACTAGCGGGCTCCTGCAATGAGCAGTTCTTC; cdr3_aa: CASSYRGLAGSCNEQFF
j_call: TRBJ2-5; clone_size: .; v_call: TRBV20-1; d_call: .; cdr3_nt: TGCAGTGGGATAGAGGGGGGCCAAGAGACCCAGTACTTC; cdr3_aa: CSGIEGGQETQYF
j_call: TRBJ2-7; clone_size: .; v_call: TRBV20-1; d_call: .; cdr3_nt: TGCAGTGCTAGGGGACTAGACAGGGAGCCCTCCTACGAGCAGTACTTC; cdr3_aa: CSARGLDREPSYEQYF
j_call: TRBJ2-1; clone_size: .; v_call: TRBV7-2; d_call: TRBD1; cdr3_nt: TGTGCCGGCAGCTTGAACAGGGGCAATGAGCAGTTCTTC; cdr3_aa: CAGSLNRGNEQFF
j_call: TRBJ2-7; clone_size: few; v_call: TRBV20-1; d_call: TRBD2; cdr3_nt: TGCAGTGCTAGAGCGGATCCTAGCGGGAGAGACGAGCAGTACTTC; cdr3_aa: CSARADPSGRDEQYF
j_call: TRBJ2-1; clone_size: .; v_call: TRBV20-1; d_call: .; cdr3_nt: TGCAGTGCTAGCGTGTCTCGCCCGGAGGGGCAGTTCTTC; cdr3_aa: CSASVSRPEGQFF
j_call: TRBJ2-7; clone_size: many; v_call: TRBV4-3; d_call: TRBD2; cdr3_nt: TGCGCCAGCAGCCCCCTAGCGGGAGGATTCTACGAGCAGTACTTC; cdr3_aa: CASSPLAGGFYEQYF
j_call: TRBJ2-7; clone_size: .; v_call: TRBV5-1; d_call: .; cdr3_nt: TGCGCCAGCAGCTCCGACAACTCCTACGAGCAGTACTTC; cdr3_aa: CASSSDNSYEQYF
j_call: TRBJ2-1; clone_size: .; v_call: TRBV11-2; d_call: .; cdr3_nt: TGTGCCAGCAGCTTAGGGGGCGCCTCACAGTTCTTC; cdr3_aa: CASSLGGASQFF
j_call: TRBJ2-3; clone_size: few; v_call: TRBV15; d_call: .; cdr3_nt: TGTGCCACCAGCAGAGGACGGGGGGCGACAGATACGCAGTATTTT; cdr3_aa: CATSRGRGATDTQYF
j_call: TRBJ2-5; clone_size: .; v_call: TRBV10-3; d_call: .; cdr3_nt: TGTGTCATCAGGATTGGGGAGACCCAGTACTTC; cdr3_aa: CVIRIGETQYF
j_call: TRBJ2-7; clone_size: .; v_call: TRBV3-1; d_call: .; cdr3_nt: TGTGCCGGCAGCCAAGTTAGACAAGCCTACGAGCAGTACTTC; cdr3_aa: CAGSQVRQAYEQYF
j_call: TRBJ2-7; clone_size: few; v_call: TRBV20-1; d_call: TRBD1; cdr3_nt: TGCAGTGCAGTTACGGGACAGCCGAGGAGCTCCTACGAGCAGTACTTC; cdr3_aa: CSAVTGQPRSSYEQYF
j_call: TRBJ2-1; clone_size: .; v_call: TRBV28; d_call: .; cdr3_nt: TGTGCCAGCAGGCAGGGTTTCCCTTGGTCGCGCAATGAGCAGTTCTTC; cdr3_aa: CASRQGFPWSRNEQFF
j_call: TRBJ2-5; clone_size: few; v_call: TRBV10-3; d_call: .; cdr3_nt: TGTGCCATTGGGGCGTACCAAGAGACCCAGTACTTC; cdr3_aa: CAIGAYQETQYF
j_call: TRBJ2-1; clone_size: .; v_call: TRBV12-5; d_call: .; cdr3_nt: TGTGCTAGTGGTTTTGGCAAAACCTCCTACAATGAGCAGTTCTTC; cdr3_aa: CASGFGKTSYNEQFF
j_call: TRBJ1-4; clone_size: few; v_call: TRBV10-3; d_call: TRBD1; cdr3_nt: TGTGCCATCAGTTCACAGGGGGCTAATGAAAAACTGTTTTTT; cdr3_aa: CAISSQGANEKLFF
j_call: TRBJ2-1; clone_size: few; v_call: TRBV4-1; d_call: .; cdr3_nt: TGCGCCAGCAGCCACTCCCAGGGAGGCCCCAACAATGAGCAGTTCTTC; cdr3_aa: CASSHSQGGPNNEQFF
j_call: TRBJ2-1; clone_size: .; v_call: TRBV29-1; d_call: TRBD1; cdr3_nt: TGCAGCGGAACTAAGACAGGGGCCGCAACGAATGAGCAGTTCTTC; cdr3_aa: CSGTKTGAATNEQFF